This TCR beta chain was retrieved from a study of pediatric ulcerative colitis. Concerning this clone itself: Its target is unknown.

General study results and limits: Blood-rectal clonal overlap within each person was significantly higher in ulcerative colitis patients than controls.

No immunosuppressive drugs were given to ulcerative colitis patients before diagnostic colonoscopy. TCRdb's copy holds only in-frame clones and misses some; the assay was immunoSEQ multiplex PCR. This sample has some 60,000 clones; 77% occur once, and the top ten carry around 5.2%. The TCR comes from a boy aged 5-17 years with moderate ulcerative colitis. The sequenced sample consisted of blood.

The CDR3 sequence: CASSLATSGIRDTQYF. Written as DNA, the CDR3 is TGTGCCAGCAGCTTGGCCACTAGCGGGATAAGAGATACGCAGTATTTT. The chain employs TRBV5-4 and TRBJ2-3, with 10 nucleotides matching TRBD2. Germline CDR1 and CDR2: SGHNT and YYREEE (reference sequence). The CDR3 has 16 residues. The V and J ends lost 0 bases and 5 bases, in that order; junction bases with no gene match: 6.